This entry features one TCR beta chain sequence. Its antigen is as yet unknown. The PCR ran on 60 Vbeta and 13 Jbeta primers. Profiled with immunoSEQ multiplex PCR; TCRdb holds only in-frame clones, not every one. The sample has about 160,000 clones, roughly 79% seen once. Per germline, CDR1 SGHVS and CDR2 FQNEAQ. The CDR3 extends over 16 amino acids. Between the trimmed V and J ends, which lost 5 bases and 2 bases, there was a span of 19 bases. This entry comes from a study of cytomegalovirus exposure and HLA in healthy donors. At the level of the study: Some 85 million unique TCRs from HLA-typed donors were held in an early data release. The study's findings and limits: Among the most significant clusters, several appeared linked to common viral pathogens in a later analysis. Researchers reported in a later analysis that a missense DCLRE1C variant was tied to TCR beta V- and J-gene trimming.

The V call is TRBV7-8, the J call TRBJ2-7; D unclear. The sample was PBMCs. The clonotype comes from a woman in her fifties or sixties in good health and CMV-seropositive. The CDR3: CASSPYSRISPYEQYF. The CDR3 DNA sequence: TGTGCCAGCAGCCCCTATAGCAGAATCTCTCCCTACGAGCAGTACTTC.